Below, one T cell receptor (beta chain) is given with its context. TCRdb analysed the 5' RACE reads with MiXCR anew, one entry per CDR3 protein. The sample shows around 320,000 distinct CDR3 sequences, 3.5% to 4.5% of them seen only once. This sample is drawn from a study of T cells after yellow fever vaccination. V was pared by 7 bases and J by 4 bases, with 17 bases between. Germline CDR1 reads MNHNY; CDR2 reads SVGAGI (reference sequence). CDR3 size: 15 residues. The source of this sequence is a man aged 18 to 29 who received the YFV17D yellow fever vaccine. The chain carries TRBV6-6 and TRBJ1-3; D remains unclear. Sequences were derived from PBMCs, sampled 15 days after the yellow fever booster vaccination. Here the CDR3 DNA reads TGTGCCAGCAAACTCGGACCCCCCGTAGGAAACACCATATATTTT. It specifies CASKLGPPVGNTIYF.